This TCR beta chain was retrieved from a study of cytomegalovirus exposure and HLA in healthy donors. With respect to this clone: In the same sample, other DNA sequences code for this CDR3.

The PCR had 60 Vbeta and 13 Jbeta primers. Sequencing was performed with immunoSEQ multiplex PCR; in TCRdb, only in-frame clones are kept and a portion is missing. Of 200,000 to 300,000 clones detected, about 88% appear once; the ten largest clones hold about 0.22%. What was sequenced was PBMCs. This clonotype was sampled from a girl aged 2 to 10 in good health and CMV-seronegative.

The CDR3 DNA is TGTGCCAGCAGATCCGGGCAGGGCGGTACGACGGGCTACTTC. Translating gives CASRSGQGGTTGYF. V gene TRBV5-6 combines with J gene TRBJ2-5; D may be TRBD1 (5 bases). CDR3 size: 14 residues. Germline CDR1 and CDR2: SGHDT and YYEEEE. Trimming removed 5 bases from V and 14 bases from J, with 25 bases in between.